The rows below give T cell receptor beta chains drawn from one sample of a study of T cell repertoires in cytomegalovirus infection. A single record per CDR3 protein comes from TCRdb applying MiXCR to the reads. The sample has around 300,000 distinct CDR3 sequences; around a quarter are singletons. Their specific antigens are unknown. This specimen was cultured PBMCs, taken from culture after CMV antigen stimulation. The receptors here all came from a human donor in good health (CMV status not recorded). Some clones in this sample may be carry-over from other donors' samples. CDR3s include the opening cysteine and the closing phenylalanine or tryptophan. D genes are given only for firm matches. Expanded clones get a size class; other rows say once, few or many, or leave the size out.

abundance: many; d_gene: -; v_gene: TRBV7-2; len: 17; j_gene: TRBJ2-1; CDR3aa: CASSLIHLGNSYNEQFF; CDR3nt: TGTGCCAGCAGCTTAATACATTTAGGTAACTCCTACAATGAGCAGTTCTTC
abundance: few; d_gene: TRBD2; v_gene: TRBV5-1; len: 16; j_gene: TRBJ2-1; CDR3aa: CASSFSSGGPYNEQFF; CDR3nt: TGCGCCAGCAGCTTCTCTAGCGGGGGTCCCTACAATGAGCAGTTCTTC
abundance: -; d_gene: -; v_gene: TRBV29-1; len: 13; j_gene: TRBJ2-5; CDR3aa: CSVDHGLGETQYF; CDR3nt: TGCAGCGTTGATCATGGGCTTGGGGAGACCCAGTACTTC
abundance: few; d_gene: -; v_gene: TRBV7-2; len: 11; j_gene: TRBJ1-1; CDR3aa: CASSLLTEAFF; CDR3nt: TGTGCCAGCAGCTTACTGACTGAAGCTTTCTTT
abundance: many; d_gene: -; v_gene: TRBV7-2; len: 14; j_gene: TRBJ2-5; CDR3aa: CANQPPTAGETQYF; CDR3nt: TGTGCCAACCAACCCCCGACGGCGGGGGAGACCCAGTACTTC
abundance: many; d_gene: -; v_gene: TRBV7-9; len: 15; j_gene: TRBJ1-1; CDR3aa: CASSPQGTTNTEAFF; CDR3nt: TGTGCCAGCAGCCCCCAGGGGACAACCAACACTGAAGCTTTCTTT
abundance: few; d_gene: TRBD2; v_gene: TRBV28; len: 15; j_gene: TRBJ2-1; CDR3aa: CASSLTSGNYNEQFF; CDR3nt: TGTGCCAGCAGTTTAACTAGCGGGAATTACAATGAGCAGTTCTTC
abundance: -; d_gene: TRBD2; v_gene: TRBV12-3/TRBV12-4; len: 16; j_gene: TRBJ2-1; CDR3aa: CASSFASGRGHDEQFF; CDR3nt: TGTGCCAGCAGTTTCGCTAGCGGGAGAGGGCATGATGAGCAGTTCTTC
abundance: -; d_gene: TRBD2; v_gene: TRBV7-2; len: 15; j_gene: TRBJ2-1; CDR3aa: CASSLGAGGPLEQFF; CDR3nt: TGTGCCAGCAGCTTAGGTGCGGGAGGGCCATTGGAGCAGTTCTTC
abundance: many; d_gene: -; v_gene: TRBV7-9; len: 14; j_gene: TRBJ2-5; CDR3aa: CASSLGLIQETQYF; CDR3nt: TGTGCCAGCAGCTTAGGTCTCATCCAAGAGACCCAGTACTTC
abundance: few; d_gene: TRBD2; v_gene: TRBV6-2/TRBV6-3; len: 15; j_gene: TRBJ2-1; CDR3aa: CASRPTSGRTNEQFF; CDR3nt: TGTGCCAGCAGACCAACTAGCGGGAGGACGAATGAGCAGTTCTTC
abundance: few; d_gene: -; v_gene: TRBV6-6; len: 10; j_gene: TRBJ2-7; CDR3aa: CASSSHEQYF; CDR3nt: TGTGCCAGCAGTTCCCACGAGCAGTACTTC
abundance: few; d_gene: TRBD1; v_gene: TRBV6-5; len: 15; j_gene: TRBJ1-1; CDR3aa: CASSYPGQPNTEAFF; CDR3nt: TGTGCCAGCAGTTACCCGGGACAGCCGAACACTGAAGCTTTCTTT
abundance: -; d_gene: -; v_gene: TRBV20-1; len: 15; j_gene: TRBJ2-3; CDR3aa: CSATVDGINTDTQYF; CDR3nt: TGCAGTGCTACGGTTGACGGAATTAACACAGATACGCAGTATTTT
abundance: few; d_gene: -; v_gene: TRBV12-3/TRBV12-4; len: 15; j_gene: TRBJ1-2; CDR3aa: CASSLDLVWNYGYTF; CDR3nt: TGTGCCAGCAGTTTAGATCTCGTGTGGAACTATGGCTACACCTTC
abundance: many; d_gene: TRBD2; v_gene: TRBV11-3; len: 16; j_gene: TRBJ2-1; CDR3aa: CASSLVAGGGYNEQFF; CDR3nt: TGTGCCAGCAGCTTAGTCGCGGGAGGAGGGTACAATGAGCAGTTCTTC
abundance: many; d_gene: -; v_gene: TRBV14; len: 17; j_gene: TRBJ2-6; CDR3aa: CASSHRDGVLGANVLTF; CDR3nt: TGTGCCAGCAGCCACCGGGACGGCGTGCTCGGGGCCAACGTCCTGACTTTC
abundance: few; d_gene: -; v_gene: TRBV11-2; len: 15; j_gene: TRBJ1-1; CDR3aa: CASSLADSMNTEAFF; CDR3nt: TGTGCCAGCAGCTTAGCGGACAGCATGAACACTGAAGCTTTCTTT
abundance: -; d_gene: -; v_gene: TRBV19; len: 14; j_gene: TRBJ2-1; CDR3aa: CASSPSRGQGEQFF; CDR3nt: TGTGCCAGTAGTCCCTCCCGGGGGCAAGGGGAGCAGTTCTTC
abundance: many; d_gene: TRBD1; v_gene: TRBV7-8; len: 15; j_gene: TRBJ1-3; CDR3aa: CASSSDRGSGNTIYF; CDR3nt: TGTGCCAGCAGCTCGGACAGGGGATCGGGAAACACCATATATTTT
abundance: many; d_gene: -; v_gene: TRBV7-2; len: 13; j_gene: TRBJ2-2; CDR3aa: CASSLVSTGELFF; CDR3nt: TGTGCCAGCAGCTTAGTTAGCACCGGGGAGCTGTTTTTT
abundance: -; d_gene: TRBD1; v_gene: TRBV11-2; len: 15; j_gene: TRBJ1-5; CDR3aa: CASSDPGQGNQPQHF; CDR3nt: TGTGCCAGCAGCGATCCGGGACAGGGCAATCAGCCCCAGCATTTT
abundance: few; d_gene: TRBD2; v_gene: TRBV12-3/TRBV12-4; len: 18; j_gene: TRBJ2-1; CDR3aa: CASSLARLAGVTYNEQFF; CDR3nt: TGTGCCAGCAGTTTAGCGAGGCTAGCGGGAGTAACCTACAATGAGCAGTTCTTC
abundance: few; d_gene: -; v_gene: TRBV27; len: 16; j_gene: TRBJ2-2; CDR3aa: CASSRRGGIGGGELFF; CDR3nt: TGTGCCAGCAGTAGAAGGGGGGGCATTGGCGGCGGGGAGCTGTTTTTT
abundance: many; d_gene: -; v_gene: TRBV7-2; len: 15; j_gene: TRBJ2-7; CDR3aa: CASSLEKGGGYEQYF; CDR3nt: TGTGCCAGCAGCTTAGAAAAAGGGGGGGGCTACGAGCAGTACTTC
abundance: -; d_gene: -; v_gene: TRBV4-3; len: 14; j_gene: TRBJ1-1; CDR3aa: CASSQEQGPTEAFF; CDR3nt: TGCGCCAGCAGCCAAGAACAGGGCCCCACTGAAGCTTTCTTT
abundance: few; d_gene: -; v_gene: TRBV28; len: 10; j_gene: TRBJ1-2; CDR3aa: CASTLSGYTF; CDR3nt: TGTGCCAGCACGCTCTCTGGCTACACCTTC
abundance: many; d_gene: TRBD2; v_gene: TRBV7-9; len: 17; j_gene: TRBJ2-3; CDR3aa: CASSLGESGRRRDTQYF; CDR3nt: TGTGCCAGCAGCTTAGGGGAAAGCGGGAGACGGCGAGATACGCAGTATTTT
abundance: -; d_gene: -; v_gene: TRBV6-8; len: 13; j_gene: TRBJ1-1; CDR3aa: CASSLEVSTEAFF; CDR3nt: TGTGCCAGCAGTTTGGAGGTGAGCACTGAAGCTTTCTTT
abundance: -; d_gene: TRBD1; v_gene: TRBV29-1; len: 14; j_gene: TRBJ1-2; CDR3aa: CSVYDRGKNYGYTF; CDR3nt: TGCAGCGTCTACGACAGGGGAAAAAACTATGGCTACACCTTC
abundance: -; d_gene: TRBD2; v_gene: TRBV6-2/TRBV6-3; len: 14; j_gene: TRBJ2-1; CDR3aa: CASSPTSGINEQFF; CDR3nt: TGTGCCAGCAGCCCGACTAGCGGGATCAATGAGCAGTTCTTC
abundance: -; d_gene: TRBD1; v_gene: TRBV7-2; len: 15; j_gene: TRBJ1-5; CDR3aa: CASSSAGGGGQPQHF; CDR3nt: TGTGCCAGCAGCTCAGCAGGGGGAGGGGGTCAGCCCCAGCATTTT
abundance: few; d_gene: TRBD2; v_gene: TRBV7-9; len: 16; j_gene: TRBJ2-1; CDR3aa: CASSLRSSGVLNEQFF; CDR3nt: TGTGCCAGCAGCTTAAGATCTAGCGGGGTTCTCAATGAGCAGTTCTTC
abundance: -; d_gene: -; v_gene: TRBV7-4; len: 17; j_gene: TRBJ2-3; CDR3aa: CASSLSSGTAAWDTQYF; CDR3nt: TGTGCCAGCAGCTTGTCTTCTGGGACGGCGGCTTGGGATACGCAGTATTTT
abundance: few; d_gene: -; v_gene: TRBV30; len: 14; j_gene: TRBJ2-5; CDR3aa: CAWIGGGGLGTQYF; CDR3nt: TGTGCCTGGATTGGGGGAGGGGGCCTTGGGACCCAGTACTTC
abundance: few; d_gene: -; v_gene: TRBV20-1; len: 17; j_gene: TRBJ1-2; CDR3aa: CSARAMPLTGSNYGYTF; CDR3nt: TGCAGTGCTAGGGCCATGCCCCTAACCGGGTCTAACTATGGCTACACCTTC
abundance: few; d_gene: TRBD1; v_gene: TRBV5-6; len: 17; j_gene: TRBJ1-5; CDR3aa: CASSVRQGEPNSQPQHF; CDR3nt: TGTGCCAGCAGCGTAAGACAGGGAGAGCCAAACAGTCAGCCCCAGCATTTT
abundance: few; d_gene: -; v_gene: TRBV6-2/TRBV6-3; len: 13; j_gene: TRBJ1-5; CDR3aa: CASQGHSNQPQHF; CDR3nt: TGTGCCAGCCAGGGGCATAGCAATCAGCCCCAGCATTTT
abundance: few; d_gene: -; v_gene: TRBV28; len: 13; j_gene: TRBJ1-1; CDR3aa: CASSRDGITEAFF; CDR3nt: TGTGCCAGCAGTCGGGACGGAATAACTGAAGCTTTCTTT
abundance: -; d_gene: TRBD1; v_gene: TRBV28; len: 16; j_gene: TRBJ1-6; CDR3aa: CASSRAAGTGSTPLHF; CDR3nt: TGTGCCAGCAGTAGGGCCGCCGGGACAGGGAGTACGCCCCTCCACTTT
abundance: few; d_gene: -; v_gene: TRBV10-1; len: 14; j_gene: TRBJ2-3; CDR3aa: CASSTGYGPDTQYF; CDR3nt: TGCGCCAGCAGTACTGGGTATGGTCCAGATACGCAGTATTTT
abundance: -; d_gene: TRBD2; v_gene: TRBV12-3/TRBV12-4; len: 16; j_gene: TRBJ2-1; CDR3aa: CASSPSELAVYNEQFF; CDR3nt: TGTGCCAGCAGCCCTAGTGAGCTAGCGGTATACAATGAGCAGTTCTTC
abundance: -; d_gene: TRBD1; v_gene: TRBV15; len: 15; j_gene: TRBJ2-1; CDR3aa: CATSREDRGRNEQFF; CDR3nt: TGTGCCACCAGCAGAGAGGACAGGGGGCGTAATGAGCAGTTCTTC
abundance: -; d_gene: TRBD2; v_gene: TRBV4-1; len: 16; j_gene: TRBJ2-3; CDR3aa: CASSQDLTSGTDTQYF; CDR3nt: TGCGCCAGCAGCCAAGATCTGACTAGCGGCACAGATACGCAGTATTTT
abundance: -; d_gene: -; v_gene: TRBV11-2; len: 13; j_gene: TRBJ2-3; CDR3aa: CASSLFNTDTQYF; CDR3nt: TGTGCCAGCAGCTTATTCAACACAGATACGCAGTATTTT
abundance: -; d_gene: TRBD1; v_gene: TRBV7-2; len: 15; j_gene: TRBJ2-5; CDR3aa: CASSLVARGQETQYF; CDR3nt: TGTGCCAGCAGCTTAGTTGCCAGGGGGCAAGAGACCCAGTACTTC
abundance: few; d_gene: TRBD2; v_gene: TRBV6-2/TRBV6-3; len: 13; j_gene: TRBJ2-1; CDR3aa: CASAASGSNEQFF; CDR3nt: TGTGCCAGCGCAGCAAGCGGGAGTAATGAGCAGTTCTTC
abundance: few; d_gene: TRBD1; v_gene: TRBV2; len: 14; j_gene: TRBJ2-5; CDR3aa: CANSGGSYQETQYF; CDR3nt: TGTGCCAACTCAGGGGGCTCCTACCAAGAGACCCAGTACTTC
abundance: -; d_gene: TRBD2; v_gene: TRBV6-5; len: 15; j_gene: TRBJ2-5; CDR3aa: CASSAAGGAPETQYF; CDR3nt: TGTGCCAGCAGTGCCGCGGGGGGAGCTCCGGAGACCCAGTACTTC
abundance: -; d_gene: -; v_gene: TRBV5-1; len: 15; j_gene: TRBJ2-3; CDR3aa: CASSLGIASTDTQYF; CDR3nt: TGCGCCAGCAGCTTGGGGATAGCGAGCACAGATACGCAGTATTTT
abundance: -; d_gene: -; v_gene: TRBV10-3; len: 15; j_gene: TRBJ2-2; CDR3aa: CAISGRGSPTGELFF; CDR3nt: TGTGCCATCAGTGGGAGAGGGAGTCCCACCGGGGAGCTGTTTTTT
abundance: -; d_gene: -; v_gene: TRBV4-2; len: 14; j_gene: TRBJ2-1; CDR3aa: CASSQDSRGTEQFF; CDR3nt: TGTGCCAGCAGCCAAGATTCGAGAGGAACCGAGCAGTTCTTC
abundance: many; d_gene: TRBD1; v_gene: TRBV7-2; len: 15; j_gene: TRBJ1-5; CDR3aa: CASSSRTGLNQPQHF; CDR3nt: TGTGCCAGCAGCTCCCGGACAGGCCTCAATCAGCCCCAGCATTTT
abundance: few; d_gene: -; v_gene: TRBV6-2/TRBV6-3; len: 15; j_gene: TRBJ2-2; CDR3aa: CASRTGTLGTGELFF; CDR3nt: TGTGCCAGCAGAACCGGGACTCTCGGAACCGGGGAGCTGTTTTTT
abundance: few; d_gene: TRBD2; v_gene: TRBV4-1; len: 16; j_gene: TRBJ2-3; CDR3aa: CASSPSLAGGTDTQYF; CDR3nt: TGCGCCAGCAGCCCGTCACTAGCGGGAGGCACAGATACGCAGTATTTT
abundance: few; d_gene: -; v_gene: TRBV19; len: 12; j_gene: TRBJ1-1; CDR3aa: CASRRGDGEAFF; CDR3nt: TGTGCCAGTAGGCGAGGGGATGGCGAAGCTTTCTTT
abundance: few; d_gene: -; v_gene: TRBV11-2; len: 15; j_gene: TRBJ1-2; CDR3aa: CASSPQYARKYGYTF; CDR3nt: TGTGCCAGCAGCCCCCAGTACGCGAGAAAGTATGGCTACACCTTC
abundance: -; d_gene: -; v_gene: TRBV7-6; len: 14; j_gene: TRBJ2-5; CDR3aa: CASSSGTTQETQYF; CDR3nt: TGTGCCAGCAGCTCCGGGACAACTCAAGAGACCCAGTACTTC
abundance: many; d_gene: -; v_gene: TRBV7-9; len: 15; j_gene: TRBJ1-2; CDR3aa: CASSLFTESNYGYTF; CDR3nt: TGTGCCAGCAGCTTATTTACAGAATCTAACTATGGCTACACCTTC